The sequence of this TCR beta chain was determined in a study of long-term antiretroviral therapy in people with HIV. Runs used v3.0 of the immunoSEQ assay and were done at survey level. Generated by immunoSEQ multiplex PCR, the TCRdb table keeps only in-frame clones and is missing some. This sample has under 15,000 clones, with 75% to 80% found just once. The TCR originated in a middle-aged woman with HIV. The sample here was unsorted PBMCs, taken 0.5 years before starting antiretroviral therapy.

This CDR3 reads CASSLGSENTEAFF. The CDR3 coding sequence is TGTGCCAGCAGCTTAGGTTCGGAGAACACTGAAGCTTTCTTT. The chain links TRBV7-6 to TRBJ1-1; D unclear. Looked up from germline, CDR1 is SGHVS and CDR2 is FNYEAQ. CDR3 size: 14 residues. The V end was cut by 1 base, the J end by 1 base, with 7 bases between. Complete variable domain (other parts from reference TRBV7-6 and TRBJ1-1): GAGVSQSPRYKVTKRGQDVALRCDPISGHVSLYWYRQALGQGPEFLTYFNYEAQQDKSGLPNDRFSAERPEGSISTLTIQRTEQRDSAMYRCASSLGSENTEAFFGQGTRLTVV.